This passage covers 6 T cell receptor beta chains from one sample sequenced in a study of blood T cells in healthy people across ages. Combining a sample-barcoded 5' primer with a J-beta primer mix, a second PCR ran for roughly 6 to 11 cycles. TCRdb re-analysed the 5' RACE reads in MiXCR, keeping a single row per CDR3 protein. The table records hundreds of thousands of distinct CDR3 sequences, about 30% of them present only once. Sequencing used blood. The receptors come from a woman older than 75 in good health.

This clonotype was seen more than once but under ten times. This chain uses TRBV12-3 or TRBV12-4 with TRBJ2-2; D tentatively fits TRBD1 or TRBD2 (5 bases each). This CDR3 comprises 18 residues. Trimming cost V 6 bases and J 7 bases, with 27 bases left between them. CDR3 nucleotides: TGTGCCAGCAGACCCTCAGGCGATAGGGACGCATTTTACGGGGAGCTGTTTTTT. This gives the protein CASRPSGDRDAFYGELFF.

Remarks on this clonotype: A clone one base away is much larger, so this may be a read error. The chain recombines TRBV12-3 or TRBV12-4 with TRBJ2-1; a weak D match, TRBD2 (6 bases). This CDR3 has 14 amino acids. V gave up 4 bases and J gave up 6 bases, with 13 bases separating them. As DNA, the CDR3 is TGTGCCAGCAGTTGGGAGACTAGAGTCAATGAGCAGTTCTTC. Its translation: CASSWETRVNEQFF.

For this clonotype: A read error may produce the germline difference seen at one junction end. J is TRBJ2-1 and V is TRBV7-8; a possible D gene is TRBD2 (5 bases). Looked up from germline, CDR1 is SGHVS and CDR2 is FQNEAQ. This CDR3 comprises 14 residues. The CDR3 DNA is TGTGCCAACAGCTTAGGAAATCCCGGGGATGAGCAGTTCTTC. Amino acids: CANSLGNPGDEQFF.

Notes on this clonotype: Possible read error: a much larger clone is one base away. CDR3 sequence (DNA): TGCGCCAGCAGCGTTACTAGCGGGGGGCAGCAGGAGCAGTACTTC. Translated: CASSVTSGGQQEQYF. The chain uses TRBV5-1 and TRBJ2-5; 12 positions match TRBD2. V shed 4 bases, J shed 11 bases, and the junction held 12 bases outside the gene matches. Germline V gives CDR1 SGHRS, CDR2 YFSETQ. CDR3 size: 15 residues.

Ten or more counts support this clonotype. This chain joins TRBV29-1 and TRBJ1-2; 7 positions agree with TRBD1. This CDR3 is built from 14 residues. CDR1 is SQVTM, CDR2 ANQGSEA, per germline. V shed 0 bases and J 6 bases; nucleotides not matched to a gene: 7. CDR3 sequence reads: CSVEEGGGPNGYTF. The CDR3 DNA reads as TGCAGCGTTGAAGAAGGAGGGGGCCCAAATGGCTACACCTTC.

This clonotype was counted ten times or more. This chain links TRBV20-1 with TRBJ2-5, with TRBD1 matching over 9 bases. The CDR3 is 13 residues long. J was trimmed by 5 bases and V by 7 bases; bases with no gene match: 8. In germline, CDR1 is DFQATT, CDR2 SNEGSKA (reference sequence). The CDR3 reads CSVTGQGGETQYF. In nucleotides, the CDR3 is TGCAGTGTTACGGGACAGGGAGGGGAGACCCAGTACTTC.